The clone carrying this T cell receptor beta chain was observed a handful of times. Antigen unknown. Cultured CD4+ T cell DNA underwent sequencing with the Oncomine TCR Beta short-read assay. TCRdb re-called the PCR reads with MiXCR, one entry per CDR3 protein. The sample has some 22,000 distinct CDR3 sequences; under 70% are singletons. This entry comes from a study of vaccination and CD4 T cells after COVID-19. As for the study in general: The convalescent group had six males, four females, seven Caucasians, two Asians, one multiracial. For post-vaccine samples, collection took place a median about 72 days after dose two, ranging from 14 to 241.

Treatment denoted: roughly ten-day PBMC culture with coronavirus spike peptide pools or control peptides (ViraFEST assay). ViraFEST used peptide pools to expand antigen-specific T cells and subsequently sequenced their TCRs. CDR1 is LNHDA and CDR2 is SQIVND in the germline V gene (reference sequence). CDR3 length: 11 residues. V lost 6 bases to trimming and J lost 5 bases, with 8 bases between them. This TCR derives from a human donor who had recovered from COVID-19. The material sequenced was CD4+ T cells from blood, cultured in vitro. The genes are TRBV19 and TRBJ2-7; no clear D gene. The CDR3 sequence: CASSTHNEQYF. CDR3 coding DNA: TGTGCCAGTAGCACCCACAACGAGCAGTACTTC.